This TCR beta chain was sequenced during a study of T cells in Graves' hyperthyroidism and ophthalmopathy. Looking at the study overall: At the time of initial diagnosis and before any treatment, peripheral blood was collected.

The source material, RNA transcripts, was used to amplify TCR beta CDR3 regions. The HTBI set primed first-round TCR CDR3 RT-PCR. In TCRdb, the multiplex PCR reads were re-called with MiXCR into one record per CDR3 protein. The sample includes about 720,000 distinct CDR3 sequences, approximately 19% seen only once; the top ten take roughly 17%. CDR1 and CDR2 from the germline V gene are LGHNA and YNFKEQ. CDR3 length: 13 residues. V was trimmed by 5 bases and J by 5 bases, leaving 12 bases between them. The sample holds a few counts of this clonotype. The sequence derives from a woman between 50 and 59 years old with Graves' hyperthyroidism that later progressed to Graves' ophthalmopathy. The sample taken for sequencing was blood. This rearrangement joins TRBV4-2 to TRBJ1-1, with a weak D call TRBD1 (5 bases). Here the CDR3 DNA reads TGTGCCAGCAGCATGCAGGGAGGGACTGAAGCTTTCTTT. It codes for CASSMQGGTEAFF.